This section outlines one T cell receptor beta chain sequence together with its context. This CDR3 spans 13 amino acids. Looked up from germline, CDR1 is SGHVS and CDR2 is FQNEAQ. V was shortened by 0 bases and J by 10 bases, with 7 bases between the two germline ends. The data were taken from a study of blood T cell repertoires in COVID-19. Overall study context: Researchers got acute and convalescent COVID-19 samples from the United States, Italy and Spain.

Methods used by the authors: Amplification of reference gene primers was used by the study to estimate nucleated cell counts. Measured with immunoSEQ multiplex PCR; TCRdb has only the in-frame clones, and not every one. The DNA was the basis for D and trimming; V, J and clone size are from that table. The table records 120,000 to 150,000 clones, about 74% of them present only once. This receptor was identified in a man over 45 with acute or convalescent COVID-19. Sequencing used peripheral blood. The chain recombines TRBV7-8 with TRBJ1-6; D unresolved. The CDR3 here is CASSLALQSPLHF. The CDR3 bases are TGTGCCAGCAGCTTAGCATTACAGTCACCCCTCCACTTT.